Listed below are T cell receptor beta chains from one sample, sequenced in a study of CD8 T cells in ankylosing spondylitis. TCRdb reanalysed the 5' RACE reads using MiXCR and keeps one entry per CDR3 protein. Here the sample spans 160,000 or so distinct CDR3 sequences, approximately 9% being singletons. Sequences were obtained from blood, either unsorted or a sorted T cell fraction (not recorded which). The receptors stem from a female donor with ankylosing spondylitis or in good health (not recorded which). The CDR3 runs from the conserved cysteine through the conserved F or W. A D gene is named only where the DNA matches it firmly. Some rows have no size entry. The others give once, few or many, or a class for an expanded clone.

J gene: TRBJ2-3
D gene: NA
V gene: TRBV12-3/TRBV12-4
clone size: few
CDR3 DNA: TGTGCCAGCATGCTTGGGGATACGCAGTATTTT
CDR3 protein: CASMLGDTQYF

J gene: TRBJ2-7
D gene: NA
V gene: TRBV2
clone size: few
CDR3 DNA: TGTGCCGGAGGAGTGGGTTCCTACGAGCAGTACTTC
CDR3 protein: CAGGVGSYEQYF

J gene: TRBJ2-1
D gene: NA
V gene: TRBV20-1
clone size: NA
CDR3 DNA: TGCAGTGCTACTGTGGGTGAGCAGTTCTTC
CDR3 protein: CSATVGEQFF

J gene: TRBJ1-1
D gene: NA
V gene: TRBV4-2
clone size: many
CDR3 DNA: TGTGCCAGCAGCCATTCTCAGGGACTAACTGAAGCTTTCTTT
CDR3 protein: CASSHSQGLTEAFF

J gene: TRBJ2-1
D gene: NA
V gene: TRBV24-1
clone size: NA
CDR3 DNA: TGTGCCACCAGTGATTGGAAAAATGAGCAGTTCTTC
CDR3 protein: CATSDWKNEQFF

J gene: TRBJ2-7
D gene: NA
V gene: TRBV6-5
clone size: few
CDR3 DNA: TGTGCCAGCAGTTGGGGCGGACCCTACGAGCAGTACTTC
CDR3 protein: CASSWGGPYEQYF

J gene: TRBJ2-2
D gene: NA
V gene: TRBV9
clone size: NA
CDR3 DNA: TGTGCCAGCAGCTCCCCGGGGCAGGGCAACACCGGGGAGCTGTTTTTT
CDR3 protein: CASSSPGQGNTGELFF

J gene: TRBJ2-1
D gene: TRBD2
V gene: TRBV2
clone size: many
CDR3 DNA: TGTGCCAGCAGTGAAGGGGGGGGGAATGAGCAGTTCTTC
CDR3 protein: CASSEGGGNEQFF

J gene: TRBJ2-5
D gene: NA
V gene: TRBV30
clone size: few
CDR3 DNA: TGTGCCTGGAGTGGACAGCAAGAGACCCAGTACTTC
CDR3 protein: CAWSGQQETQYF

J gene: TRBJ1-2
D gene: TRBD1
V gene: TRBV10-3
clone size: many
CDR3 DNA: TGTGCCATCAGTGGGACGACAGGGATGGGTAGCGGCTACACCTTC
CDR3 protein: CAISGTTGMGSGYTF

J gene: TRBJ1-5
D gene: NA
V gene: TRBV7-2
clone size: few
CDR3 DNA: TGTGCCAGCAGCTTCTCAGGGTTCGGGCAGCCCCAGCATTTT
CDR3 protein: CASSFSGFGQPQHF

J gene: TRBJ1-1
D gene: TRBD1
V gene: TRBV4-3
clone size: NA
CDR3 DNA: TGCGCCAGCAGTTTCGACAGGGCGAGGGCTGAAGCTTTCTTT
CDR3 protein: CASSFDRARAEAFF

J gene: TRBJ2-1
D gene: TRBD2
V gene: TRBV7-8
clone size: many
CDR3 DNA: TGTGCCAGCAGCTTAGACGTTGTTACTAGCGGGTATGAGCAGTTCTTC
CDR3 protein: CASSLDVVTSGYEQFF

J gene: TRBJ1-1
D gene: NA
V gene: TRBV11-2
clone size: few
CDR3 DNA: TGTGCCAGCAGCTTAGATGGGTCGGTCCTCAACACTGAAGCTTTCTTT
CDR3 protein: CASSLDGSVLNTEAFF

J gene: TRBJ2-7
D gene: NA
V gene: TRBV28
clone size: few
CDR3 DNA: TGTGCCAGCAGCCCTCGGGCTGGCGGGCCCTACGAGCAGTACTTC
CDR3 protein: CASSPRAGGPYEQYF

J gene: TRBJ2-1
D gene: NA
V gene: TRBV15
clone size: many
CDR3 DNA: TGTGCCACCGACGGTTTATCCTACAATGAGCAGTTCTTC
CDR3 protein: CATDGLSYNEQFF

J gene: TRBJ2-3
D gene: NA
V gene: TRBV7-2
clone size: NA
CDR3 DNA: TGTGCCAGCAGCCAAGGTAGCACCCCAGATACGCAGTATTTT
CDR3 protein: CASSQGSTPDTQYF

J gene: TRBJ2-3
D gene: NA
V gene: TRBV9
clone size: NA
CDR3 DNA: TGTGCCAGCAGCGTAGGGGCCACAGATACGCAGTATTTT
CDR3 protein: CASSVGATDTQYF

J gene: TRBJ2-7
D gene: NA
V gene: TRBV15
clone size: NA
CDR3 DNA: TGTGCCACCAGCAGACATGAGGGCGGCGAGCAGTACTTC
CDR3 protein: CATSRHEGGEQYF

J gene: TRBJ2-3
D gene: NA
V gene: TRBV28
clone size: many
CDR3 DNA: TGTGCCAGCACCACCGGACGTCGGACAGATACGCAGTATTTT
CDR3 protein: CASTTGRRTDTQYF

J gene: TRBJ1-1
D gene: NA
V gene: TRBV2
clone size: many
CDR3 DNA: TGTGCCAGCAGGAATCGGGGGGACACTGAAGCTTTCTTT
CDR3 protein: CASRNRGDTEAFF

J gene: TRBJ1-1
D gene: NA
V gene: TRBV12-3/TRBV12-4
clone size: many
CDR3 DNA: TGTGCCAGCAGCCATGAGGGGTGGAGTGAAGCTTTCTTT
CDR3 protein: CASSHEGWSEAFF

J gene: TRBJ1-1
D gene: NA
V gene: TRBV9
clone size: few
CDR3 DNA: TGTGCCAGCAGCGTAGAGGGTTGGACGGTGAACACTGAAGCTTTCTTT
CDR3 protein: CASSVEGWTVNTEAFF

J gene: TRBJ2-5
D gene: NA
V gene: TRBV29-1
clone size: few
CDR3 DNA: TGCAGCGTTGAAAGGGGGCGACAAGGAGGGAGACAAGAGACCCAGTACTTC
CDR3 protein: CSVERGRQGGRQETQYF

J gene: TRBJ2-7
D gene: NA
V gene: TRBV20-1
clone size: NA
CDR3 DNA: TGCAGTGCTAGAGATCTCTCGAGTGCGTCCTACGAGCAGTACTTC
CDR3 protein: CSARDLSSASYEQYF

J gene: TRBJ2-7
D gene: NA
V gene: TRBV5-5
clone size: many
CDR3 DNA: TGTGCCAGCAGCTTGCGGGGGACCGCCTACGAGCAGTACTTC
CDR3 protein: CASSLRGTAYEQYF

J gene: TRBJ2-1
D gene: NA
V gene: TRBV7-9
clone size: many
CDR3 DNA: TGTGCCAGCAGCCCCGCCGGGACTTCACACAATGAGCAGTTCTTC
CDR3 protein: CASSPAGTSHNEQFF

J gene: TRBJ2-1
D gene: NA
V gene: TRBV30
clone size: few
CDR3 DNA: TGTGCCTGGATGGGACTCAGCAATGAGCAGTTCTTC
CDR3 protein: CAWMGLSNEQFF

J gene: TRBJ2-1
D gene: TRBD2
V gene: TRBV7-9
clone size: few
CDR3 DNA: TGTGCCAGCAGCACCGGGAGGCTAGGCTCGTGGGATGAGCAGTTCTTC
CDR3 protein: CASSTGRLGSWDEQFF

J gene: TRBJ1-1
D gene: NA
V gene: TRBV30
clone size: NA
CDR3 DNA: TGTGCCTGGAACAGCCGAGTCGTTGAAGCTTTCTTT
CDR3 protein: CAWNSRVVEAFF

J gene: TRBJ2-1
D gene: NA
V gene: TRBV4-3
clone size: many
CDR3 DNA: TGCGCCAGCAGCCAAGGGACAGACGACAATGAGCAGTTCTTC
CDR3 protein: CASSQGTDDNEQFF

J gene: TRBJ2-1
D gene: NA
V gene: TRBV7-6
clone size: many
CDR3 DNA: TGTGCCAGCAGCAATCCGGAGGAGCTCTACAATGAGCAGTTCTTC
CDR3 protein: CASSNPEELYNEQFF

J gene: TRBJ2-6
D gene: NA
V gene: TRBV6-6
clone size: few
CDR3 DNA: TGTGCCAGCAGTTACGTCAGAACTTTCTCTGGGGCCAACGTCCTGACTTTC
CDR3 protein: CASSYVRTFSGANVLTF